The 18 T cell receptor beta chains reported below all come from one sample, sequenced in a study of T cell repertoires in cytomegalovirus infection. TCRdb redid the calling of the reads with MiXCR, one entry per CDR3 protein. The table includes 7,700 or so distinct CDR3 sequences, approximately 49% detected once. No antigen has been identified for these receptors. Material: PBMCs, sequenced either directly or after in vitro stimulation (not recorded which). These receptors were obtained from a human donor in good health (CMV status not recorded). Some clones in this sample may be carry-over from other donors' samples.

This clonotype has only one observation. The chain has TRBV7-6 and TRBJ1-5; D gene ambiguous. Trimming shortened V by 4 bases and J by 10 bases, and 20 bases separated the two germline ends. The CDR3 has 15 residues. Germline V gene sequence: CDR1 SGHVS, CDR2 FNYEAQ. CDR3 sequence: CASSSETYSKHPQHF. CDR3 nucleotides: TGTGCCAGCAGCTCCGAAACATACAGCAAGCATCCCCAGCATTTT. The variable domain in full, with the rest retrieved from reference TRBV7-6 and TRBJ1-5, is GAGVSQSPRYKVTKRGQDVALRCDPISGHVSLYWYRQALGQGPEFLTYFNYEAQQDKSGLPNDRFSAERPEGSISTLTIQRTEQRDSAMYRCASSSETYSKHPQHFGDGTRLSIL.

This clonotype was counted only a few times. The DNA of the CDR3 is TGTGCCAGCAGCTTAGGTAGTCCGGGGGACATTCAGTACTTC. Translated, it gives CASSLGSPGDIQYF. The V gene is TRBV7-2, the J gene TRBJ2-4; the D gene is possibly TRBD2 (6 bases). The CDR3 is 14 amino acids. Germline V lookup: CDR1 SGHTA, CDR2 FQGNSA. Trimming stripped 1 base from V and 8 bases from J, with 12 bases between.

Only a few counts were recorded for this clonotype. At one end the junction does not follow the germline gene, possibly because of a read error. The chain links TRBV6-1 to TRBJ1-5; 8 bases fit TRBD1. CDR1 MNHNS and CDR2 SASEGT come from the germline V gene. CDR3 size: 15 residues. The CDR3 bases are TGCTCCACCGGCCTCCGACAGGGGACCAATCAGCCCCAGCATTTT. As protein: CSTGLRQGTNQPQHF.

Details on this clonotype: This CDR3 fails to terminate in the conserved phenylalanine or tryptophan, so it likely reflects a read error. The chain combines TRBV12-5 with TRBJ2-4; D unclear. With the DNA end fitting TRBJ2-1 better, the J assignment may be wrong. Looked up from germline, CDR1 is LGHNT and CDR2 is FRNRAP. This CDR3 region has 19 residues. CDR3 coding DNA: TGTGCTAGTGGTTTGGTATCGGTAATAGGTGCCGTCCCCTACACGGAGCAGTTCTGC. This codes for CASGLVSVIGAVPYTEQFC.

This clonotype was detected a few times. The V call is TRBV7-3, the J call TRBJ2-3; D remains unclear. Germline V CDR1 and CDR2: SGHTA, FQGTGA. Trimming cost V 1 base and J 2 bases, with 4 bases left between them. CDR3 length: 13 amino acids. The CDR3 coding sequence is TGTGCCAGCAGCTTAAAGGTCACAGATACGCAGTATTTT. As protein: CASSLKVTDTQYF.

J is TRBJ2-3 and V is TRBV7-2; D unresolved. V was trimmed by 6 bases and J by 4 bases, leaving 14 bases between them. CDR1 is SGHTA, CDR2 FQGNSA, per germline. The CDR3 has 14 amino acids. CDR3 loop: CASSSTVISDTQYF. The CDR3 DNA reads TGTGCCAGCAGTTCGACTGTCATTTCAGATACGCAGTATTTT. The full variable domain, its missing parts supplied by reference TRBV7-2 and TRBJ2-3, is GAGVSQSPSNKVTEKGKDVELRCDPISGHTALYWYRQSLGQGLEFLIYFQGNSAPDKSGLPSDRFSAERTGGSVSTLTIQRTQQEDSAVYLCASSSTVISDTQYFGPGTRLTVL.

This clonotype appeared a single time. V and J are TRBV7-9 and TRBJ2-3; D gene unclear. The V end was cut by 5 bases, the J end by 2 bases, with 11 bases between. The germline V gene has CDR1 SEHNR and CDR2 FQNEAQ (reference sequence). The CDR3 contains 14 residues. The CDR3 region has the DNA TGTGCCAGCAGCACCCTGCAGGTCACAGATACGCAGTATTTT. Residues: CASSTLQVTDTQYF.

V and J are TRBV19 and TRBJ2-7; the match to TRBD1 covers 9 bases. The CDR3 is made up of 14 amino acids. V dropped 5 bases and J dropped 5; count of bases not matched to a gene: 7. The germline V gene has CDR1 LNHDA and CDR2 SQIVND (reference sequence). The CDR3 here is CASSPRTGVDEQYF. Written as DNA, the CDR3 is TGTGCCAGTAGTCCGCGGACAGGGGTGGACGAGCAGTACTTC. The complete variable domain, with remaining parts taken from reference TRBV19 and TRBJ2-7, reads DGGITQSPKYLFRKEGQNVTLSCEQNLNHDAMYWYRQDPGQGLRLIYYSQIVNDFQKGDIAEGYSVSREKKESFPLTVTSAQKNPTAFYLCASSPRTGVDEQYFGPGTRLTVT.

This clonotype was counted between two and nine times. The chain uses TRBV5-6 and TRBJ1-6; D call uncertain. The V gene's germline CDR1 is SGHDT and CDR2 YYEEEE. V was cut by 0 bases and J by 6 bases, with 10 bases left in between. This CDR3 has 15 residues. As DNA, the CDR3 is TGTGCCAGCAGCTTGGTGACGGCAGCTAATTCACCCCTCCACTTT. It codes for CASSLVTAANSPLHF.

The CDR3 DNA follows: TGTGCTAGTGGTTTGGTAGGTTTTGATGGCTACACCTTC. Translating it yields CASGLVGFDGYTF. The chain is built from TRBV12-5 and TRBJ1-2; D is ambiguous. CDR1 is LGHNT, CDR2 FRNRAP, per germline. V was shortened by 0 bases and J by 6 bases, with 8 bases between the two germline ends. The CDR3 has 13 residues. Supplemented by reference TRBV12-5 and TRBJ1-2, the full variable domain reads DARVTQTPRHKVTEMGQEVTMRCQPILGHNTVFWYRQTMMQGLELLAYFRNRAPLDDSGMPKDRFSAEMPDATLATLKIQPSEPRDSAVYFCASGLVGFDGYTFGSGTRLTVV.

This clonotype showed up just once. V is TRBV30 and J is TRBJ2-7, with D possibly being TRBD1 or TRBD2 (6 bases each). This CDR3 spans 15 amino acids. The V gene lost 3 bases and the J gene lost 3 bases, with 18 bases spanning the gap. Looked up from germline, CDR1 is GTSNPN and CDR2 is SVGIG (reference sequence). The CDR3 region is CAWSPKGGNFYEQYF. In DNA, the CDR3 is TGTGCCTGGAGCCCCAAAGGGGGGAACTTCTACGAGCAGTACTTC.

The V call is TRBV30, the J call TRBJ1-1, with D hard to call. The CDR3 sequence is 13 residues long. Looked up from germline, CDR1 is GTSNPN and CDR2 is SVGIG (reference sequence). V was pared by 1 base and J by 8 bases, with 14 bases between. DNA of the CDR3: TGTGCCTGGAGTGCCTGGGAGTTAGGCGAAGCTTTCTTT. This gives the protein CAWSAWELGEAFF.

This clonotype was observed a few times. This CDR3 fails to terminate in the conserved phenylalanine or tryptophan, so it likely reflects a read error. The limits of the CDR3 on the DNA are not certain, so only TCRdb's listed CDR3 is given. The rearrangement links TRBV7-2 to TRBJ1-1; TRBD1, the table's D call, was not compared with the DNA. CDR1 SGHTA and CDR2 FQGNSA come from the germline V gene. The CDR3 has 16 residues if both end residues are counted. CDR3 amino acids: CASSLDSRGSNTEALL.

The chain couples TRBV7-2 to TRBJ1-2; tentatively, D is TRBD1 (5 bases). V was cut by 5 bases and J by 1 base, with 14 bases left in between. The CDR3 consists of 15 residues. Germline-derived CDR1 and CDR2 are SGHTA and FQGNSA. The CDR3 DNA sequence: TGTGCCAGCAGCCGTGGGACCGAGATTAACTATGGCTACACCTTC. Amino acids: CASSRGTEINYGYTF.

With respect to this clonotype: A much larger clonotype is one base distant, so this may be a read error. V and J are TRBV24-1 and TRBJ1-2, with D possibly matching TRBD1 (5 bases). CDR3 length: 13 residues. Per germline, CDR1 KGHDR and CDR2 SFDVKD. The DNA for the CDR3 is TGTGCCCCCAGCCCCGGGACGGAAGGGGGCTACACCTTC. This translates into CAPSPGTEGGYTF.

Concerning this clonotype: In this CDR3 the conserved last residue, phenylalanine or tryptophan, is missing, so a read error is likely. Because the CDR3's place on the DNA is in doubt, the DNA is left out and the CDR3 is given as listed by TCRdb. This chain uses TRBV27 with TRBJ1-5; TRBD1 is taken as the D call from the table, unchecked against the DNA. The CDR3 length is 13 residues, termini included. Looked up from germline, CDR1 is MNHEY and CDR2 is SMNVEV (reference sequence). This chain's CDR3 is CDRSAGSGQPNHC.

The rearrangement uses TRBV9 and TRBJ2-7, with 8 bases aligning to TRBD1. V shed 4 bases, J shed 1 base, and the junction held 7 bases outside the gene matches. Germline V CDR1 and CDR2: SGDLS, YYNGEE. CDR3 length equals 15 residues. The CDR3 DNA reads as TGTGCCAGCAGCCCCCGAGACAGGGGTTCCTACGAGCAGTACTTC. Residues: CASSPRDRGSYEQYF.

This clonotype is labeled medium-sized (0.01 to 0.1%). V and J are TRBV5-1 and TRBJ2-2, with D tentatively TRBD1 or TRBD2 (6 bases each). Trimming left V 0 bases short and J 3 bases short, with 18 bases between. CDR1 is SGHRS and CDR2 is YFSETQ in the germline V gene. This CDR3 is 18 amino acids long. The CDR3 DNA reads as TGCGCCAGCAGCTTGGCCTCGGTGGCCGGGGGCTACACCGGGGAGCTGTTTTTT. This encodes CASSLASVAGGYTGELFF. Combining the CDR3 with reference TRBV5-1 and TRBJ2-2 gives the whole variable domain KAGVTQTPRYLIKTRGQQVTLSCSPISGHRSVSWYQQTPGQGLQFLFEYFSETQRNKGNFPGRFSGRQFSNSRSEMNVSTLELGDSALYLCASSLASVAGGYTGELFFGEGSRLTVL.